The 15 T cell receptor beta chains reported below all come from one sample, sequenced in a study of cytomegalovirus exposure and HLA in healthy donors. PCR was performed using 60 Vbeta and 13 Jbeta primers. Produced via immunoSEQ multiplex PCR; TCRdb's table is partial and in-frame only. The sample data list about 160,000 clones. Source material: PBMCs. The receptors stem from a man aged 25-45 years in good health and CMV-seronegative.

The gene calls are TRBV7-3 and TRBJ1-1; D is unresolved. In germline, CDR1 is SGHTA, CDR2 FQGTGA. This CDR3 contains 15 residues. Between the trimmed V and J ends, which lost 1 base and 0 bases, there was a span of 9 bases. In nucleotides, the CDR3 is TGTGCCAGCAGCTTAAGGGCAGTCATGAACACTGAAGCTTTCTTT. Translation: CASSLRAVMNTEAFF.

This chain connects TRBV28 to TRBJ1-2; no definite D call. The V gene lost 3 bases and the J gene lost 3 bases, with 5 bases spanning the gap. The CDR3 sequence is 12 residues long. The V gene's germline CDR1 is MDHEN and CDR2 SYDVKM. CDR3 in DNA: TGTGCCAGCAGTTTTTCTGACTATGGCTACACCTTC. It specifies CASSFSDYGYTF.

The V gene is TRBV6-5, the J gene TRBJ2-5; D may be TRBD1 (6 bases). This CDR3 has 13 amino acids. Germline CDR1 and CDR2: MNHEY and SVGAGI. The germline V and J ends were trimmed by 5 bases and 1 base, with 8 bases remaining between them. As DNA, the CDR3 is TGTGCCAGCAGTCGGACAGTCCAAGAGACCCAGTACTTC. It codes for CASSRTVQETQYF.

This chain connects TRBV7-2 to TRBJ1-2, with a weak D call TRBD1 (5 bases). CDR3 length: 13 residues. The germline V and J ends were trimmed by 5 bases and 3 bases, with 10 bases remaining between them. Germline loops: CDR1 SGHTA, CDR2 FQGNSA. The CDR3 here is CASSRREDYGYTF. In DNA form, the CDR3 reads TGTGCCAGCAGCCGCAGGGAGGACTATGGCTACACCTTC.

V and J are TRBV5-4 and TRBJ2-7, with 8 bases aligning to TRBD1. The CDR3 covers 14 residues. The junction had 8 bases not matched to a gene; V was cut back by 4 bases and J by 5 bases. Germline V gene sequence: CDR1 SGHNT, CDR2 YYREEE (reference sequence). CDR3 in amino acids: CASSADRGFHEQYF. CDR3 bases: TGTGCCAGCAGCGCTGACAGGGGTTTCCACGAGCAGTACTTC.

The chain joins TRBV11-3 to TRBJ1-1; 7 bases line up with TRBD1. CDR3 length: 16 residues. Germline-derived CDR1 and CDR2 are SGHNT and YENEEA. J gave up 1 base and V 5 bases, and 10 bases lay outside the gene matches. The CDR3 loop reads CASSLRPQGSNTEAFF. CDR3 nucleotides: TGTGCCAGCAGCCTACGACCACAGGGGTCGAACACTGAAGCTTTCTTT.

For the CDR3, the DNA is TGTGCCTGGAGTGTGCAGGGGAGTAATGGCTACACCTTC. Its translation is CAWSVQGSNGYTF. J is TRBJ1-2 and V is TRBV30; the D gene is possibly TRBD1 (6 bases). The germline V gene encodes CDR1 GTSNPN and CDR2 SVGIG (reference sequence). Trimming removed 0 bases from V and 6 bases from J, with 11 bases in between. This CDR3 spans 13 amino acids.

The genes are TRBV4-3 and TRBJ1-1; 7 bases agree with TRBD1. The CDR3 is 16 amino acids. V was clipped by 0 bases and J by 0 bases; unmatched bases: 4. Germline CDR1 LGHNA, CDR2 YSLEER. The CDR3 region has the DNA TGCGCCAGCAGCCAAGACGAGGGACAGATGAACACTGAAGCTTTCTTT. Translated, it gives CASSQDEGQMNTEAFF.

The rearrangement links TRBV15 to TRBJ2-7; 7 bases fit TRBD2. Germline V gene sequence: CDR1 LNHNV, CDR2 YYDKDF (reference sequence). V was clipped by 2 bases and J by 8 bases; unmatched bases: 12. CDR3 length: 15 amino acids. The chain's CDR3 is CATSRTGTTTSKQYF. The CDR3 nucleotides read TGTGCCACCAGCAGAACCGGGACTACCACTTCCAAGCAGTACTTC.

This sequence joins TRBV5-1 and TRBJ1-2, with 7 positions matching TRBD1. V lost 3 bases and J lost 2; bases outside the gene matches: 7. Germline assignment: CDR1 SGHRS and CDR2 YFSETQ. The CDR3 contains 15 residues. The CDR3 protein is CASSSQLQGNYGYTF. The CDR3 DNA is TGCGCCAGCAGCTCTCAACTACAGGGGAACTATGGCTACACCTTC. Using reference TRBV5-1 and TRBJ1-2 for the parts outside the CDR3, the full variable domain is KAGVTQTPRYLIKTRGQQVTLSCSPISGHRSVSWYQQTPGQGLQFLFEYFSETQRNKGNFPGRFSGRQFSNSRSEMNVSTLELGDSALYLCASSSQLQGNYGYTFGSGTRLTVV.

The V call is TRBV19, the J call TRBJ2-5, with 12 bases aligning to TRBD2. This CDR3 spans 17 amino acids. Per germline, CDR1 LNHDA and CDR2 SQIVND (reference sequence). V was clipped by 1 base and J by 4 bases; unmatched bases: 7. The CDR3 loop reads CASSIGLAGGIGETQYF. The CDR3 coding sequence is TGTGCCAGTAGTATAGGGCTAGCGGGAGGGATAGGAGAGACCCAGTACTTC.

The chain links TRBV6-4 to TRBJ2-5; weak D call: TRBD1 (6 bases). In germline, CDR1 is MRHNA, CDR2 SNTAGT. Trimming left V 3 bases short and J 3 bases short, with 8 bases between. The length of the CDR3 is 13 residues. The CDR3 loop reads CASSEGAEETQYF. CDR3 DNA sequence: TGTGCCAGCAGTGAGGGGGCCGAAGAGACCCAGTACTTC.

J is TRBJ2-1 and V is TRBV10-3, with 7 bases aligning to TRBD2. Unmatched junction bases numbered 6, after V lost 3 bases and J lost 4 bases. In germline, CDR1 is ENHRY, CDR2 SYGVKD. The CDR3 contains 15 residues. CDR3 sequence reads: CAISEKAGTYNEQFF. The CDR3 nucleotides are TGTGCCATCAGTGAAAAAGCGGGGACTTACAATGAGCAGTTCTTC.

The chain couples TRBV27 to TRBJ2-5; possibly TRBD2 for D (6 bases). The J call may be faulty, since TRBJ2-7 better matches the DNA end. Germline CDR1 and CDR2: MNHEY and SMNVEV (reference sequence). The CDR3 extends over 14 amino acids. The CDR3 spells CASRAGRTTYEQYF. In nucleotides, the CDR3 is TGTGCCAGCAGGGCTGGACGGACTACCTACGAGCAGTACTTC.

This sequence joins TRBV6-5 and TRBJ2-5; 7 bases are a match to TRBD1. V lost 7 bases to trimming and J lost 2 bases; unmatched junction nucleotides: 4. This CDR3 region has 13 residues. Germline CDR1 is MNHEY and CDR2 is SVGAGI. CDR3 bases: TGTGCCAGCAAATTACAGGGGCAAGAGACCCAGTACTTC. Encoded protein: CASKLQGQETQYF.